Listed here are 26 T cell receptor beta chains from one sample, sequenced in a study of T cells in Graves' hyperthyroidism and ophthalmopathy. Regions amplified from RNA transcripts were the TCR beta CDR3 regions. HTBI primers drove first-round RT-PCR of the TCR CDR3. Via MiXCR, TCRdb re-called the multiplex PCR reads, giving one row per CDR3 protein. The data hold about 300,000 distinct CDR3 sequences, with roughly 20% observed a single time. Sequencing was done on a sample of blood. These receptors came from a man between 45 and 60 years old with Graves' ophthalmopathy.

The chain combines TRBV6-1 with TRBJ2-7, with TRBD2 matching over 9 bases. The CDR3 is made up of 13 amino acids. The V and J ends lost 11 bases and 6 bases, in that order; junction bases with no gene match: 11. Germline CDR1 MNHNS, CDR2 SASEGT. For the CDR3, the DNA is TGTGCCTCTACGCGGCTAGCGGGAATCGAGCAGTACTTC. Protein: CASTRLAGIEQYF.

This clonotype was counted a few times. The V gene is TRBV27, the J gene TRBJ2-7; 8 bases align to TRBD2. Germline loops: CDR1 MNHEY, CDR2 SMNVEV (reference sequence). The ends lost 5 bases at V and 1 base at J; junction bases unmatched: 4. The CDR3 sequence is 14 residues long. The CDR3 loop is CASSTGLGSYEQYF. The CDR3 coding sequence is TGTGCCAGCAGTACGGGACTAGGTTCCTACGAGCAGTACTTC.

This clonotype was seen repeatedly, ten times or more. The V gene is TRBV30, the J gene TRBJ2-1; TRBD2 aligns across 8 bases. Trimming cost V 1 base and J 7 bases; bases outside gene matches: 0. CDR1 and CDR2 from the germline V gene are GTSNPN and SVGIG (reference sequence). This CDR3 comprises 12 residues. The CDR3 DNA reads TGTGCCTGGAGTGCGGGGGGGAATGAGCAGTTCTTC. Residues: CAWSAGGNEQFF.

This clonotype was seen more than once but under ten times. The V call is TRBV7-3, the J call TRBJ2-3; D uncertain. V dropped 5 bases and J dropped 0 bases, with 6 bases sitting between them. Germline assignment: CDR1 SGHTA and CDR2 FQGTGA. The CDR3 is 13 residues long. CDR3 nucleotides: TGTGCCAGCAGCCTTTGGAGCACAGATACGCAGTATTTT. Residues: CASSLWSTDTQYF.

This rearrangement joins TRBV19 to TRBJ1-2; D is undetermined. Trimming stripped 6 bases from V and 5 bases from J, with 13 bases between. The germline CDR1 and CDR2 sequences are LNHDA and SQIVND (reference sequence). CDR3 length: 13 amino acids. The CDR3 protein is CASRGSFSYGYTF. Here the CDR3 DNA reads TGTGCCAGTAGGGGCAGCTTTTCATATGGCTACACCTTC.

In its sample, this clonotype was seen many times. A read error may produce the germline difference seen at one junction end. The chain carries TRBV2 and TRBJ2-1; TRBD1 matches 7 bases. This CDR3 is 16 amino acids long. Germline CDR1 SNHLY, CDR2 FYNNEI. The CDR3 protein is CASSEETGITYNEQFF. CDR3 DNA sequence: TGTGCCAGCAGCGAAGAGACAGGGATCACCTACAATGAGCAGTTCTTC.

The gene calls are TRBV19 and TRBJ1-5; 10 nucleotides align to TRBD1. The CDR3 has 16 amino acids. V trimming: 6 bases; J trimming: 4 bases; junction bases outside the gene matches: 9. From germline, CDR1 is LNHDA and CDR2 SQIVND (reference sequence). The CDR3 protein is CASRWTWTGGNQPQHF. The CDR3 DNA is TGTGCCAGTAGATGGACCTGGACAGGGGGTAATCAGCCCCAGCATTTT.

This clonotype was seen more than once but under ten times. V usage is TRBV2 and J usage is TRBJ1-2; 9 nucleotides align to TRBD1. Germline CDR1 is SNHLY and CDR2 is FYNNEI. Losses at the gene ends were 11 bases for V and 4 bases for J; bases not matched to a gene: 11. The CDR3 is 14 residues long. CDR3 protein: CAGFVGTGSYGYTF. The CDR3 bases are TGTGCCGGATTTGTCGGGACAGGGAGCTATGGCTACACCTTC.

As for this clonotype: At one end, the junction sequence differs from germline, possibly due to a read error. This CDR3 is CASSFQGYKQYF. In DNA form, the CDR3 reads TGTGCCAGCAGTTTTCAAGGCTACAAGCAGTACTTC. The J gene is TRBJ2-7, the V gene TRBV28; D remains unclear. Germline CDR1 is MDHEN and CDR2 is SYDVKM. The length of the CDR3 is 12 residues.

V usage is TRBV12-3 or TRBV12-4 and J usage is TRBJ1-5; TRBD1 matches 9 bases. The ends lost 3 bases at V and 6 bases at J; junction bases unmatched: 6. The CDR3 runs to 15 residues. This chain's CDR3 is CASSFAGQGPQPQHF. In nucleotides, the CDR3 is TGTGCCAGCAGTTTTGCAGGACAGGGGCCTCAGCCCCAGCATTTT.

This clonotype appeared many times. This rearrangement joins TRBV28 to TRBJ2-3; D might be TRBD2 (6 bases). CDR1 and CDR2 (germline): MDHEN, SYDVKM. Trimming pared 2 bases from V and 6 bases from J, leaving 12 bases between. The CDR3 contains 14 residues. This CDR3 is CASSLPGVMDTQYF. Written as DNA, the CDR3 is TGTGCCAGCAGTTTACCGGGAGTGATGGATACGCAGTATTTT.

DNA for the CDR3: TGTGCCAGCAGCCGCCCGGGCAGGTTGGAAAAACTGTTTTTT. Protein sequence: CASSRPGRLEKLFF. The gene calls are TRBV6-1 and TRBJ1-4; unclear D gene. The CDR3 runs 14 residues. Germline V gene lookup returns CDR1 MNHNS and CDR2 SASEGT. V lost 6 bases to trimming and J lost 8 bases, with 16 bases between them.

The V and J genes are TRBV29-1 and TRBJ2-1; D remains ambiguous. Looked up from germline, CDR1 is SQVTM and CDR2 is ANQGSEA. This CDR3 contains 12 residues. The V and J ends lost 2 bases and 5 bases respectively, with 7 bases between them. The DNA for the CDR3 is TGCAGCGTTGAAACTCTCAACAATGAGCAGTTCTTC. Encoded protein: CSVETLNNEQFF.

This clonotype was observed many times. V and J are TRBV2 and TRBJ1-3; D might be TRBD1 (5 bases). There are 15 residues in the CDR3. The V gene's germline CDR1 is SNHLY and CDR2 FYNNEI. Deletions cut 7 bases from V and 2 bases from J, with 15 bases between. The CDR3 region has the DNA TGTGCCAGCACGAAGGGGAGGGGCGCTGGAAACACCATATATTTT. This codes for CASTKGRGAGNTIYF.

This clonotype was seen ten or more times. This chain links TRBV30 with TRBJ2-6; tentative D call: TRBD1 (6 bases). The ends were cut back, 2 bases at V and 2 bases at J, with 13 bases in the middle. The CDR3 covers 16 residues. Germline V gives CDR1 GTSNPN, CDR2 SVGIG (reference sequence). CDR3 coding DNA: TGTGCCTGGAGTCAAGGTGGGGGCGCTGGGGCCAACGTCCTGACTTTC. As protein: CAWSQGGGAGANVLTF.

This clonotype was detected ten times or more. This sequence joins TRBV12-3 or TRBV12-4 and TRBJ1-4; maybe TRBD1 (5 bases). Trimming stripped 6 bases from V and 7 bases from J, with 18 bases between. This CDR3 is 15 amino acids long. The CDR3 nucleotides read TGTGCCAGCAGATTCCTCCGGGACCCCGCTGAAAAACTGTTTTTT. Its protein is CASRFLRDPAEKLFF.

A few counts support this clonotype. CDR3 amino acids: CAISLGGTSSYNEQFF. CDR3 DNA: TGTGCCATCAGCCTAGGGGGGACTAGCTCCTACAATGAGCAGTTCTTC. This chain joins TRBV10-3 and TRBJ2-1, with 8 bases identical to TRBD2. This CDR3 is 16 amino acids long. The trim removed 6 bases at V and 0 bases at J, leaving 7 bases unmatched. In germline, CDR1 is ENHRY, CDR2 SYGVKD.

The J gene is TRBJ1-6, the V gene TRBV7-9; the match to TRBD1 covers 9 bases. With V trimmed by 1 base and J by 8 bases, 3 bases remained unmatched. CDR1 and CDR2 (germline): SEHNR, FQNEAQ (reference sequence). The CDR3 has 15 residues. The CDR3 here is CASSLGDRADSPLHF. DNA for the CDR3: TGTGCCAGCAGCTTAGGGGACAGGGCTGATTCACCCCTCCACTTT.

The J gene is TRBJ2-7, the V gene TRBV12-5; 7 bases align to TRBD1. CDR3 length: 14 residues. V trimming: 5 bases; J trimming: 3 bases; junction bases outside the gene matches: 7. Germline V lookup: CDR1 LGHNT, CDR2 FRNRAP. CDR3: CASGPTGSCYEQYF. CDR3 coding DNA: TGTGCTAGTGGTCCGACAGGGTCCTGCTACGAGCAGTACTTC.

This clonotype was detected only a few times. J is TRBJ1-5 and V is TRBV20-1; 10 bases are shared with TRBD1. CDR3 length: 16 residues. J was trimmed by 1 base and V by 0 bases; bases with no gene match: 3. From germline, CDR1 is DFQATT and CDR2 SNEGSKA (reference sequence). CDR3 DNA: TGCAGTGCTAGAGAGACAGGGGGCTGGAGCAATCAGCCCCAGCATTTT. This gives the protein CSARETGGWSNQPQHF.

This clonotype has at least ten counts. The chain uses TRBV30 and TRBJ2-2, with no clear D. The V end was cut by 0 bases, the J end by 7 bases, with 9 bases between. CDR3 length: 13 amino acids. CDR1 GTSNPN and CDR2 SVGIG come from the germline V gene (reference sequence). CDR3 protein: CAWSVWRIGELFF. In DNA form, the CDR3 reads TGTGCCTGGAGTGTCTGGCGGATCGGGGAGCTGTTTTTT.

This clonotype appeared many times. V gene TRBV20-1 combines with J gene TRBJ1-2; D gene uncertain. The V gene's germline CDR1 is DFQATT and CDR2 SNEGSKA (reference sequence). The CDR3 totals 12 residues. V was trimmed by 3 bases and J by 1 base, leaving 6 bases between them. The CDR3, as DNA: TGCAGTGCTAGTGACGTTAACTATGGCTACACCTTC. It encodes CSASDVNYGYTF.

The chain links TRBV6-1 to TRBJ1-2, with unresolved D. There are 14 residues in the CDR3. Germline lookup yields CDR1 MNHNS and CDR2 SASEGT. The ends were cut back, 1 base at V and 8 bases at J, with 14 bases in the middle. CDR3 nucleotides: TGTGCCAGCAGTGAAGAGGGCGGCCTCGCCGGCTACACCTTC. Protein product: CASSEEGGLAGYTF.

This clonotype has only a few counts. The chain joins TRBV18 to TRBJ2-2, with D unclear. Germline loops: CDR1 KGHSH, CDR2 LQKENI. The CDR3 is 14 amino acids. Trimming left V 2 bases short and J 3 bases short, with 7 bases between. CDR3 bases: TGTGCCAGCTCACCAAACCGGGACACCGGGGAGCTGTTTTTT. This translates into CASSPNRDTGELFF.

Concerning this clonotype itself: Since a much larger clone is just one base distant, this may be a read error. The V gene is TRBV20-1, the J gene TRBJ2-1; a possible D gene is TRBD2 (6 bases). CDR1 is DFQATT and CDR2 is SNEGSKA in the germline V gene (reference sequence). This CDR3 region has 14 residues. Trimming removed 5 bases from V and 8 bases from J, with 19 bases in between. This chain's CDR3 is CSAQNMWEAHEQFF. In DNA form, the CDR3 reads TGCAGTGCTCAGAATATGTGGGAGGCCCATGAGCAGTTCTTC.

The V gene is TRBV5-4, the J gene TRBJ2-5; D perhaps matches TRBD2 (6 bases). This CDR3 region has 15 residues. Germline V gives CDR1 SGHNT, CDR2 YYREEE (reference sequence). V was clipped by 1 base and J by 5 bases, with 15 bases between them. CDR3 in DNA: TGTGCCAGCAGCTTGAGGGGAGGAACGGTCGAGACCCAGTACTTC. It codes for CASSLRGGTVETQYF.